In its sample, the clone carrying this T cell receptor beta chain was seen a few times. Compared with germline, one end of the junction differs, possibly owing to a read error. TCRdb ran MiXCR on the 5' RACE reads and lists one entry per CDR3 protein. The sample yields around 1.7 million distinct CDR3 sequences, about 31% seen once. This entry comes from a study of identical twins. The CDR3 length is 13 residues. Germline V lookup: CDR1 SQVTM, CDR2 ANQGSEA. Sequenced: cord blood. The receptor comes from a newborn girl in good health. This chain connects TRBV29-1 to TRBJ2-1; D remains unclear. Near its end, the DNA agrees better with TRBJ2-7, so the J call may be wrong. CDR3 amino acids: CSVGPSSYNEQYF. The CDR3, as DNA: TGCAGTGTTGGACCGAGCTCCTACAATGAGCAGTACTTC.